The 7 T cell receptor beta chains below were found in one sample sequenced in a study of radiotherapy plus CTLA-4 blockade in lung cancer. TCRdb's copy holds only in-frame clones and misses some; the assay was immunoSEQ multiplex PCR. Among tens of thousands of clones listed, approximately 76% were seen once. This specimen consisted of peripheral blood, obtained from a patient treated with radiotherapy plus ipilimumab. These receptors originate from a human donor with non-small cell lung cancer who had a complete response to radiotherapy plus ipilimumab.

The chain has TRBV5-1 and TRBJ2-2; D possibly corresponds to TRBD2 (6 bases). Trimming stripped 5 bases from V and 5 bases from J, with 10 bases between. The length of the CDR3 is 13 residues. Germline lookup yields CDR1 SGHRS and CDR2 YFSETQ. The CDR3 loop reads CASRWGDTGELFF. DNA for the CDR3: TGCGCCAGCAGATGGGGGGATACCGGGGAGCTGTTTTTT.

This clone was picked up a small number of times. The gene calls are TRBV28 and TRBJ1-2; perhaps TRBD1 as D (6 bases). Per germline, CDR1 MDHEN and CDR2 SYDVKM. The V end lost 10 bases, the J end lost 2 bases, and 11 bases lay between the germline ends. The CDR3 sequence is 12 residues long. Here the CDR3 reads CATQQGNYGYTF. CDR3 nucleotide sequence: TGTGCCACCCAACAGGGAAACTATGGCTACACCTTC.

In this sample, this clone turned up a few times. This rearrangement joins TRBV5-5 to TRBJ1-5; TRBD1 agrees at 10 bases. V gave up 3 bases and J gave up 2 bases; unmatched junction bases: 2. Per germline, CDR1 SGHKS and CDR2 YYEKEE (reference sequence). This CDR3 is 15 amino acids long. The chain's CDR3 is CASSSDRGGNQPQHF. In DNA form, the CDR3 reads TGTGCCAGCAGCTCGGACAGGGGGGGCAATCAGCCCCAGCATTTT.

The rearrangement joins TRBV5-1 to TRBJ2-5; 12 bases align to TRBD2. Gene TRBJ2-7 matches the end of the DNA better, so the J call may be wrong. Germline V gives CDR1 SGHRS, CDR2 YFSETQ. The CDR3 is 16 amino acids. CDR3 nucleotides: TGCGCCAGCAGCTTGGCGGCTAGCGGGAGGGGATACGAGCAGTACTTC. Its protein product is CASSLAASGRGYEQYF.

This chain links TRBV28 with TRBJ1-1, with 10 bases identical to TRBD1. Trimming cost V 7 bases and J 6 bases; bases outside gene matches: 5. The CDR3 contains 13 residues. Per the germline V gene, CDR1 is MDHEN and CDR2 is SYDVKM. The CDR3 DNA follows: TGTGCCAGCACCCGACAGGGGGCGTCTGAAGCTTTCTTT. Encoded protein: CASTRQGASEAFF.

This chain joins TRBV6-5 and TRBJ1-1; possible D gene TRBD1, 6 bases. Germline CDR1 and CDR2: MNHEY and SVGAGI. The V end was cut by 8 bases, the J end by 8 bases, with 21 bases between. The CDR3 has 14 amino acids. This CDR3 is CASSPVRGGAEAFF. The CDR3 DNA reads TGTGCCAGCTCCCCTGTCAGGGGAGGGGCCGAAGCTTTCTTT.

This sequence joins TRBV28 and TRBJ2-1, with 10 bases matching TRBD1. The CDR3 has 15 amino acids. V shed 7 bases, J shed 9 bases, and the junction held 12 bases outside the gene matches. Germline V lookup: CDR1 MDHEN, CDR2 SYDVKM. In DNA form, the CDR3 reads TGTGCCAGCACCAAAGCGGGACAGGGGAATAGTGAGCAGTTCTTC. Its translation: CASTKAGQGNSEQFF.